One sample yielded the 17 T cell receptor beta chains listed below, sequenced in a study of T cell responses to AZD1222 COVID-19 vaccine (dated by TCRdb to the early 2020s). Library creation used the immunoSEQ multiplex PCR assay. TCRdb's version of the immuneACCESS table is confined to in-frame rearrangements and falls short of the full clone set. An unresolved V gene accounts for under half of the shortfall where checked; the remainder is of unknown origin. The sample data list tens of thousands of clones, and under 90% of these were observed just once. The ten largest clones capture 1.3% of the sample. This sample's time point label indicates: about 28 days (+/-7) after the second vaccine dose. The starting material was peripheral blood, obtained 28 days after the second AZD1222 dose. Receptors originate from an adult who received the AZD1222 COVID-19 vaccine.

The chain is built from TRBV27 and TRBJ2-5; D not resolved. Per germline, CDR1 MNHEY and CDR2 SMNVEV (reference sequence). The ends were cut back, 3 bases at V and 4 bases at J, with 12 bases in the middle. This CDR3 has 14 residues. CDR3 residues: CASSFSPRTETQYF. The DNA for the CDR3 is TGTGCCAGCAGTTTCTCCCCCCGGACAGAGACCCAGTACTTC.

This clone showed up just a few times. The rearrangement uses TRBV4-2 and TRBJ1-1; D might be TRBD1 (5 bases). V lost 3 bases, J lost 0 bases, and 8 bases lay in between. In germline, CDR1 is LGHNA, CDR2 YNFKEQ. The CDR3 sequence is 14 residues long. CDR3 region: CASSHGTVNTEAFF. The CDR3 nucleotides read TGTGCCAGCAGCCACGGGACGGTGAACACTGAAGCTTTCTTT.

V is TRBV28 and J is TRBJ1-1; D call uncertain. Germline V lookup: CDR1 MDHEN, CDR2 SYDVKM. This CDR3 region has 12 residues. V lost 5 bases, J lost 4 bases, and 8 bases lay in between. This CDR3 reads CASSPLRTEAFF. CDR3 coding DNA: TGTGCCAGCAGTCCCCTTCGCACTGAAGCTTTCTTT.

The chain recombines TRBV28 with TRBJ1-2, with a possible D match to TRBD1 (5 bases). V was cut by 2 bases and J by 5 bases, with 12 bases left in between. The CDR3 runs 14 residues. The germline gives CDR1 MDHEN, CDR2 SYDVKM. The CDR3 loop is CASSLSRGGYGYTF. Written as DNA, the CDR3 is TGTGCCAGCAGTTTAAGTAGGGGAGGGTATGGCTACACCTTC.

V and J are TRBV6-6 and TRBJ1-2, with TRBD1 identical over 7 bases. Per germline, CDR1 MNHNY and CDR2 SVGAGI (reference sequence). V lost 1 base to trimming and J lost 2 bases; unmatched junction nucleotides: 7. This CDR3 contains 16 residues. CDR3 nucleotides: TGTGCCAGCAGTTACTACCCCGGGACAGAGAACTATGGCTACACCTTC. This sequence encodes CASSYYPGTENYGYTF.

The V call is TRBV7-9, the J call TRBJ2-7; D unresolved. Germline V lookup: CDR1 SEHNR, CDR2 FQNEAQ (reference sequence). This CDR3 region has 12 residues. V shed 5 bases and J shed 1 base, with 6 bases lying between them. The CDR3 here is CASSPTSYEQYF. As DNA, the CDR3 is TGTGCCAGCAGCCCGACGTCCTACGAGCAGTACTTC.

The chain employs TRBV18 and TRBJ2-5; D is possibly TRBD1 or TRBD2 (7 bases each). V lost 3 bases to trimming and J lost 4 bases, with 12 bases between them. This CDR3 comprises 14 residues. Germline CDR1 reads KGHSH; CDR2 reads LQKENI. DNA for the CDR3: TGTGCCAGCTCACCGGGCAGGGGGGGAGAGACCCAGTACTTC. This encodes CASSPGRGGETQYF. The full variable domain, with the rest looked up from reference TRBV18 and TRBJ2-5, is NAGVMQNPRHLVRRRGQEARLRCSPMKGHSHVYWYRQLPEEGLKFMVYLQKENIIDESGMPKERFSAEFPKEGPSILRIQQVVRGDSAAYFCASSPGRGGETQYFGPGTRLLVL.

The J gene is TRBJ2-7, the V gene TRBV7-3; TRBD2 matches 12 bases. There are 15 residues in the CDR3. Germline trimming cut 5 bases from V and 7 bases from J; bases unmatched to any gene: 9. Per the germline V gene, CDR1 is SGHTA and CDR2 is FQGTGA. CDR3 amino acids: CASSRKTSGRGEQYF. In DNA, the CDR3 is TGTGCCAGCAGCCGAAAGACTAGCGGGAGAGGAGAGCAGTACTTC. Based on the CDR3 plus reference TRBV7-3 and TRBJ2-7, the full variable domain is GAGVSQTPSNKVTEKGKYVELRCDPISGHTALYWYRQSLGQGPEFLIYFQGTGAADDSGLPNDRFFAVRPEGSVSTLKIQRTERGDSAVYLCASSRKTSGRGEQYFGPGTRLTVT.

This chain links TRBV28 with TRBJ1-5; no reliable D call. Trimming stripped 6 bases from V and 3 bases from J, with 15 bases between. The CDR3 is 15 residues long. Germline values: CDR1 MDHEN, CDR2 SYDVKM. CDR3 in amino acids: CASSLTGSDNQPQHF. The CDR3 coding sequence is TGTGCCAGCAGCCTAACGGGATCGGACAATCAGCCCCAGCATTTT.

J is TRBJ1-2 and V is TRBV2; TRBD1 agrees at 8 bases. This CDR3 is 15 amino acids long. Trimming took 6 bases from V and 5 from J; bases not matched to a gene: 11. Germline CDR1 SNHLY, CDR2 FYNNEI. The CDR3 sequence: CASRDTGGDGYGYTF. CDR3 DNA: TGTGCCAGCAGGGATACAGGGGGTGATGGGTATGGCTACACCTTC. Variable domain in full (rest from reference TRBV2 and TRBJ1-2): EPEVTQTPSHQVTQMGQEVILRCVPISNHLYFYWYRQILGQKVEFLVSFYNNEISEKSEIFDDQFSVERPDGSNFTLKIRSTKLEDSAMYFCASRDTGGDGYGYTFGSGTRLTVV.

The V call is TRBV4-1, the J call TRBJ2-1; 10 positions agree with TRBD2. The CDR3 has 15 amino acids. V lost 4 bases and J lost 5; bases outside the gene matches: 5. CDR1 is MGHRA and CDR2 is YSYEKL in the germline V gene. For the CDR3, the DNA is TGCGCCAGCAGCCTAACTAGCGGGGCGAACAATGAGCAGTTCTTC. Protein: CASSLTSGANNEQFF.

The chain is built from TRBV6-5 and TRBJ1-2; no definite D call. CDR3 size: 14 residues. Germline values: CDR1 MNHEY, CDR2 SVGAGI. Trimming stripped 2 bases from V and 4 bases from J, with 11 bases between. The CDR3 DNA reads as TGTGCCAGCAGTTACAAGAGACTTAGCTATGGCTACACCTTC. Translating gives CASSYKRLSYGYTF.

This clone has only one observation. V and J are TRBV11-2 and TRBJ2-7; TRBD1 might be the D (6 bases). Trimming cost V 3 bases and J 6 bases, with 9 bases left between them. Per the germline V gene, CDR1 is SGHAT and CDR2 is FQNNGV. The CDR3 is 12 residues long. The CDR3 sequence is CASSFFRGEQYF. Here the CDR3 DNA reads TGTGCCAGCAGCTTTTTCAGGGGCGAGCAGTACTTC. Filled out from reference TRBV11-2 and TRBJ2-7, the complete variable domain reads EAGVAQSPRYKIIEKRQSVAFWCNPISGHATLYWYQQILGQGPKLLIQFQNNGVVDDSQLPKDRFSAERLKGVDSTLKIQPAKLEDSAVYLCASSFFRGEQYFGPGTRLTVT.

The chain joins TRBV9 to TRBJ2-1; TRBD1 is a possible D gene (6 bases). This CDR3 comprises 15 residues. Trimming removed 4 bases at V and 4 bases at J, with 15 bases between. Germline V lookup: CDR1 SGDLS, CDR2 YYNGEE. CDR3 sequence (DNA): TGTGCCAGCAGCCAAGGGACAACAAATTACAATGAGCAGTTCTTC. Residues: CASSQGTTNYNEQFF.

The V gene is TRBV18, the J gene TRBJ1-2, with no clear D. The V and J ends lost 6 bases and 8 bases respectively, with 10 bases between them. Germline V lookup: CDR1 KGHSH, CDR2 LQKENI. This CDR3 region has 11 residues. The CDR3 region is CASSPGEGYTF. The CDR3 DNA sequence: TGTGCCAGCTCCCCTGGGGAAGGCTACACCTTC.

The chain joins TRBV30 to TRBJ1-6; unclear D gene. V lost 3 bases and J lost 5, with 5 bases in between. The CDR3 spans 12 residues. The germline gives CDR1 GTSNPN, CDR2 SVGIG (reference sequence). The CDR3 region is CAWRPNNSPLHF. DNA for the CDR3: TGTGCCTGGAGACCCAATAATTCACCCCTCCACTTT.

The chain combines TRBV9 with TRBJ2-3; possibly TRBD2 for D (5 bases). The CDR3 length is 14 residues. Germline V gene lookup returns CDR1 SGDLS and CDR2 YYNGEE. Trimming left V 0 bases short and J 6 bases short, with 11 bases between. The CDR3, as DNA: TGTGCCAGCAGCGTAGAGGACTTCAAGGATACGCAGTATTTT. This sequence encodes CASSVEDFKDTQYF.